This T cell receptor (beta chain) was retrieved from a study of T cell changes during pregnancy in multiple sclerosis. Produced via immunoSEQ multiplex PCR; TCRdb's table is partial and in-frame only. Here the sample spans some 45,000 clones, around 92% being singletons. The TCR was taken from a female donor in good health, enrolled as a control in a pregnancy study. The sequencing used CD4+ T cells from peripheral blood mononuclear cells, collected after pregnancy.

CDR3 sequence: CASSSIREGGYTF. The CDR3 nucleotides read TGTGCCAGCAGTTCCATCAGGGAGGGTGGCTACACCTTC. V is TRBV6-5 and J is TRBJ1-2; the D gene is possibly TRBD1 (5 bases). This CDR3 region has 13 residues. The germline CDR1 and CDR2 sequences are MNHEY and SVGAGI. Trimming shortened V by 4 bases and J by 7 bases, and 13 bases separated the two germline ends.